The next 20 T cell receptor beta chains were all read from a single sample in a study of identical twins. One entry per CDR3 protein results from TCRdb running MiXCR on the 5' RACE reads. Among roughly 1,500,000 distinct CDR3 sequences listed, more than 30% were seen once. Input material: cord blood. Receptors originate from a newborn girl in good health.

Only a few counts were recorded for this clonotype. The V call is TRBV5-6, the J call TRBJ1-5; no definite D call. Germline V gives CDR1 SGHDT, CDR2 YYEEEE. CDR3 length: 15 residues. The V end was cut by 3 bases, the J end by 0 bases, with 10 bases between. The CDR3 coding sequence is TGTGCCAGCAGCTCGGACCCCCATAGCAATCAGCCCCAGCATTTT. Its translation is CASSSDPHSNQPQHF.

This clonotype was picked up a small number of times. The rearrangement uses TRBV25-1 and TRBJ2-2; D perhaps matches TRBD2 (5 bases). The germline gives CDR1 MGHDK, CDR2 SYGVNS. The CDR3 contains 14 residues. Trimming removed 4 bases from V and 4 bases from J, with 10 bases in between. CDR3 region: CASSVRGSTGELFF. The CDR3 nucleotides are TGTGCCAGCAGTGTCCGGGGATCCACCGGGGAGCTGTTTTTT.

In its sample, this clonotype was seen a few times. The chain couples TRBV11-2 to TRBJ2-5; D gene unclear. Germline V CDR1 and CDR2: SGHAT, FQNNGV. The CDR3 runs to 15 residues. Trimming stripped 4 bases from V and 5 bases from J, with 17 bases between. The DNA for the CDR3 is TGTGCCAGCAGCTCGCGGTCGTTGGGGAAGGAGACCCAGTACTTC. Its protein is CASSSRSLGKETQYF.

As to this clonotype: A much larger clonotype is one base distant, so this may be a read error. This chain uses TRBV28 with TRBJ2-4, with D unresolved. The end of the DNA fits TRBJ2-7 better, so the J call may be wrong. Germline V lookup: CDR1 MDHEN, CDR2 SYDVKM. The CDR3 spans 13 residues. The CDR3 nucleotides are TGTGCCAGCAGAGGCGGAAGCTTCTACGAGCAGTACTTC. It translates to CASRGGSFYEQYF.

This clonotype has more than one count but fewer than ten. The chain joins TRBV28 to TRBJ2-7, with TRBD1 matching over 7 bases. The CDR3 covers 15 residues. Germline V gene sequence: CDR1 MDHEN, CDR2 SYDVKM. V lost 5 bases and J lost 1; bases outside the gene matches: 8. The CDR3 region has the DNA TGTGCCAGCAGTCCCTGGACAGGCTTATCCTACGAGCAGTACTTC. It specifies CASSPWTGLSYEQYF.

V is TRBV20-1 and J is TRBJ1-4; weak D call: TRBD1 (6 bases). This CDR3 region has 14 residues. The V end was cut by 6 bases, the J end by 0 bases, with 11 bases between. Germline CDR1 is DFQATT and CDR2 is SNEGSKA (reference sequence). DNA for the CDR3: TGCAGTGCCAGCCGGACAGCAACTAATGAAAAACTGTTTTTT. It specifies CSASRTATNEKLFF.

The sample holds a few counts of this clonotype. This chain connects TRBV20-1 to TRBJ1-5; 8 bases match TRBD1. This CDR3 region has 15 residues. CDR1 DFQATT and CDR2 SNEGSKA come from the germline V gene (reference sequence). Trimming at V came to 5 bases and at J to 2 bases, leaving 8 bases not matched to a gene. The DNA for the CDR3 is TGCAGTGCTCATTTGACAGGGGTGGGCAATCAGCCCCAGCATTTT. It translates to CSAHLTGVGNQPQHF.

The table lists this clonotype with a few counts. The gene calls are TRBV5-1 and TRBJ2-5; D gene unclear. V was clipped by 0 bases and J by 5 bases, with 11 bases between them. CDR1 is SGHRS and CDR2 is YFSETQ in the germline V gene. The CDR3 runs 14 residues. For the CDR3, the DNA is TGCGCCAGCAGCTTGGTCGACTCCCGGGAGACCCAGTACTTC. This sequence encodes CASSLVDSRETQYF.

The chain carries TRBV6-1 and TRBJ2-7; 8 nucleotides match TRBD1. With V trimmed by 8 bases and J by 4 bases, 1 base remained unmatched. Germline V gene data show CDR1 as MNHNS and CDR2 as SASEGT. The CDR3 loop spans 11 amino acids. CDR3 in DNA: TGTGCCAGCGACAGGGGTTACGAGCAGTACTTC. Its translation: CASDRGYEQYF.

This clonotype has a handful of counts. The chain combines TRBV20-1 with TRBJ1-2; D is ambiguous. The germline V gene has CDR1 DFQATT and CDR2 SNEGSKA (reference sequence). V was trimmed by 0 bases and J by 8 bases, leaving 10 bases between them. The CDR3 has 12 amino acids. This CDR3 is CSARDRQLGYTF. The CDR3 DNA reads TGCAGTGCTAGAGATCGGCAACTCGGCTACACCTTC.

V and J are TRBV10-3 and TRBJ2-3; D remains ambiguous. Germline assignment: CDR1 ENHRY and CDR2 SYGVKD. The CDR3 consists of 14 residues. Trimming shortened V by 7 bases and J by 5 bases, and 16 bases separated the two germline ends. The CDR3 here is CAIIDAVYRDTQYF. CDR3 DNA sequence: TGTGCCATCATTGACGCGGTCTACCGAGATACGCAGTATTTT.

This clonotype was observed at least ten times. The chain carries TRBV15 and TRBJ2-3, with D uncertain. Trimming took off 0 bases at V and 5 bases at J, with 6 bases between the two ends. Germline assignment: CDR1 LNHNV and CDR2 YYDKDF (reference sequence). This CDR3 has 13 residues. The CDR3 loop reads CATSRDGLDTQYF. The CDR3 DNA reads TGTGCCACCAGCAGAGATGGCTTAGATACGCAGTATTTT.

The chain links TRBV11-2 to TRBJ2-7; 10 positions agree with TRBD2. J was trimmed by 6 bases and V by 5 bases; bases with no gene match: 10. The CDR3 has 15 amino acids. CDR1 and CDR2 (germline): SGHAT, FQNNGV. The CDR3: CASSPPPSGSVEQYF. DNA for the CDR3: TGTGCCAGCAGCCCCCCCCCTAGCGGGAGTGTCGAGCAGTACTTC.

This clonotype has more than one count but fewer than ten. V usage is TRBV28 and J usage is TRBJ1-5, with D possibly matching TRBD1 (5 bases). This CDR3 comprises 15 residues. With 8 bases removed from V and 4 bases from J, the gap between germline ends came to 18 bases. Per germline, CDR1 MDHEN and CDR2 SYDVKM. The CDR3 is CASGGGPRPNQPQHF. The CDR3 bases are TGTGCCAGCGGGGGGGGACCGAGACCTAATCAGCCCCAGCATTTT.

This chain links TRBV4-1 with TRBJ2-1; TRBD2 aligns across 11 bases. The last part of the DNA fits TRBJ2-7 better; the J call may be wrong. CDR1 is MGHRA and CDR2 is YSYEKL in the germline V gene. The CDR3 runs to 17 residues. CDR3 region: CASSQASGRSSYNEQYF. For the CDR3, the DNA is TGCGCCAGCAGCCAAGCTAGCGGGAGGAGCTCCTACAATGAGCAGTACTTC.

The rearrangement joins TRBV7-2 to TRBJ2-7; no clear D. Trimming cost V 1 base and J 4 bases, with 14 bases left between them. This CDR3 is 15 amino acids long. Germline V gene data show CDR1 as SGHTA and CDR2 as FQGNSA. The CDR3 is CASSLVARPPYEQYF. DNA for the CDR3: TGTGCCAGCAGCTTAGTGGCGAGGCCCCCTTACGAGCAGTACTTC.

The V gene is TRBV4-2, the J gene TRBJ2-1; D might be TRBD2 (5 bases). CDR3 length equals 16 residues. V lost 1 base, J lost 4 bases, and 14 bases lay in between. Germline V gene data show CDR1 as LGHNA and CDR2 as YNFKEQ. The CDR3 region is CASSQGLSGPYNEQFF. The CDR3 region has the DNA TGTGCCAGCAGCCAAGGATTGAGCGGACCGTACAATGAGCAGTTCTTC.

J is TRBJ2-3 and V is TRBV4-2; weak D call: TRBD2 (6 bases). The V end was cut by 5 bases, the J end by 0 bases, with 24 bases between. The CDR3 totals 19 residues. Germline V gene lookup returns CDR1 LGHNA and CDR2 YNFKEQ. CDR3 in amino acids: CASSYSLGGTSKSTDTQYF. The CDR3 DNA is TGTGCCAGCAGCTACTCCCTGGGGGGTACTAGTAAAAGCACAGATACGCAGTATTTT.

The table lists this clonotype with a few counts. The chain joins TRBV4-1 to TRBJ2-7; 10 bases are shared with TRBD1. V lost 0 bases to trimming and J lost 3 bases; unmatched junction nucleotides: 5. There are 16 residues in the CDR3. In germline, CDR1 is MGHRA, CDR2 YSYEKL. In nucleotides, the CDR3 is TGCGCCAGCAGCCAAGAAGTTGGGACAGGGGACTACGAGCAGTACTTC. This sequence encodes CASSQEVGTGDYEQYF.

This clonotype was observed many times. The V gene is TRBV29-1, the J gene TRBJ2-3, with a weak D call TRBD1 (6 bases). CDR1 and CDR2 from the germline V gene are SQVTM and ANQGSEA. CDR3 size: 13 residues. V shed 6 bases and J shed 0 bases, with 10 bases lying between them. Here the CDR3 reads CSVRQASTDTQYF. The CDR3 DNA is TGCAGCGTGAGACAGGCTAGCACAGATACGCAGTATTTT.